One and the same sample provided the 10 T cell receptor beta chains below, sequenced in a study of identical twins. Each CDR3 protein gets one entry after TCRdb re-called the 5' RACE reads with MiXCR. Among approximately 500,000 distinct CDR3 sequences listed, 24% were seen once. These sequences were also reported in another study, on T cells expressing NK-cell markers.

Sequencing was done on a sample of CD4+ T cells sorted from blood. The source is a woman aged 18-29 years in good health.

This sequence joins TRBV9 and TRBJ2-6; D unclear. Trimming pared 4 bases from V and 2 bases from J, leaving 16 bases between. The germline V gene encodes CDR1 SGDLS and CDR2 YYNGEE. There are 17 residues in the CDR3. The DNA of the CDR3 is TGTGCCAGCAGCCCTCAGAAACATCCGACTGGGGCCAACGTCCTGACTTTC. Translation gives CASSPQKHPTGANVLTF.

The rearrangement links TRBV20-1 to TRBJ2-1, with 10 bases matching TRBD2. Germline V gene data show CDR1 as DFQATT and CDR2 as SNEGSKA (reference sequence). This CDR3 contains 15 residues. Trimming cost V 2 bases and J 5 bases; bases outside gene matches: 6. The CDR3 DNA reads TGCAGTGCTAGAACCATAGCGGGAGGTCACAATGAGCAGTTCTTC. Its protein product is CSARTIAGGHNEQFF.

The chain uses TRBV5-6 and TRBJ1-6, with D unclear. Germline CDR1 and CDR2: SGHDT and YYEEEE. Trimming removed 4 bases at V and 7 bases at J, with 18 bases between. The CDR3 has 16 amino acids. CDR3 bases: TGTGCCAGCAGCCCCCTCACGGCTAGGGTGAATTCACCCCTCCACTTT. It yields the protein CASSPLTARVNSPLHF.

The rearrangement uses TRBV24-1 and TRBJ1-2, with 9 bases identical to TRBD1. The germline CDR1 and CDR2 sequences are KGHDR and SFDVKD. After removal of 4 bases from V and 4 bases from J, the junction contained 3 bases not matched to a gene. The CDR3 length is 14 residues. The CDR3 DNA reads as TGTGCCACCAGTGACCAGGACAGGGGCTATGGCTACACCTTC. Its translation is CATSDQDRGYGYTF.

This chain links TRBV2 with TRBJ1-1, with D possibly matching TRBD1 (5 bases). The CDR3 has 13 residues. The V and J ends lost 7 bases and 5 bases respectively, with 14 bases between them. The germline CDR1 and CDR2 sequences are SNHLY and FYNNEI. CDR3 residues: CASIRGRGTEAFF. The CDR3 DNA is TGTGCCAGCATTCGGGGACGGGGTACTGAAGCTTTCTTT.

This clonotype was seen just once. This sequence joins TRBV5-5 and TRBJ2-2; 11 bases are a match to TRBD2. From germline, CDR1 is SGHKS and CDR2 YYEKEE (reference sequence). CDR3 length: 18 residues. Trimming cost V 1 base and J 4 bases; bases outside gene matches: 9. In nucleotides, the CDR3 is TGTGCCAGCAGCTTGTTCCTCCGACTAGCGGGAAGCACCGGGGAGCTGTTTTTT. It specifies CASSLFLRLAGSTGELFF.

The CDR3 loop reads CASSIQGGNQPQHF. The CDR3 coding sequence is TGTGCCAGCAGTATTCAGGGCGGCAATCAGCCCCAGCATTTT. The gene calls are TRBV12-3 or TRBV12-4 and TRBJ1-5; TRBD1 might be the D (5 bases). The CDR3 sequence is 14 residues long. V was trimmed by 5 bases and J by 2 bases, leaving 10 bases between them.

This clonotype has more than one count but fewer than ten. CDR3: CASSQTGSSYNEQFF. The CDR3 coding sequence is TGTGCCAGCAGCCAGACAGGGAGCTCCTACAATGAGCAGTTCTTC. The chain employs TRBV5-6 and TRBJ2-1; TRBD1 matches at 7 bases. CDR3 size: 15 residues. CDR1 is SGHDT and CDR2 is YYEEEE in the germline V gene. V shed 4 bases and J 0 bases; nucleotides not matched to a gene: 4.

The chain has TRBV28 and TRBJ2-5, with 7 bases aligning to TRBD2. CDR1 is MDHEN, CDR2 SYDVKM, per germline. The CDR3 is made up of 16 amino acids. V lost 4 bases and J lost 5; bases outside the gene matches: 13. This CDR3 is CASSSSWGRGGETQYF. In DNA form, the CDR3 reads TGTGCCAGCAGTTCCTCTTGGGGGAGGGGCGGGGAGACCCAGTACTTC.

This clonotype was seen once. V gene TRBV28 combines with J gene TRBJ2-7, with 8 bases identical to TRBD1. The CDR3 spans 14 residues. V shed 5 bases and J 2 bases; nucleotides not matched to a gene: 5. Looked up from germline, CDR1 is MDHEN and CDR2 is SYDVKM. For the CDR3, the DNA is TGTGCCAGCAGTCCCTGGGACAGGCCCTACGAGCAGTACTTC. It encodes CASSPWDRPYEQYF.